These 5 T cell receptor beta chains were sequenced from one sample in a study of T cells expressing NK-cell markers. After re-calling the 5' RACE reads, TCRdb lists one entry per CDR3 protein, DNA absent. The sample totals a few hundred thousand distinct CDR3 sequences. The sample comprised blood T cells: a sorted CD56 or NKG2C T cell subset, CD4+ or CD8+ T cells, or bulk PBMC T cells (not recorded which). Receptor source: a man younger than 35 in good health.

V and J are TRBV11-1 and TRBJ2-5; TCRdb returns TRBD2, unconfirmable since there is no DNA. There are 15 residues in the CDR3. Germline V gene sequence: CDR1 SGHAT, CDR2 FQDESV (reference sequence). CDR3 protein: CASSLKRGSQETQYF.

V gene TRBV28 combines with J gene TRBJ1-1; the D call of TRBD1 rests on TCRdb alone, since no DNA is present to check it. The CDR3 has 13 residues. CDR1 and CDR2 from the germline V gene are MDHEN and SYDVKM. The CDR3 sequence: CATQFIGRTEAFF.

The V gene is TRBV20-1, the J gene TRBJ2-3. The germline gives CDR1 DFQATT, CDR2 SNEGSKA (reference sequence). CDR3 size: 13 residues. CDR3 amino acids: CSALKHSTDTQYF.

The V call is TRBV12-3 or TRBV12-4, the J call TRBJ1-3. The CDR3 sequence is 16 residues long. The CDR3 loop is CASSPPTVHSGNTIYF.

The rearrangement joins TRBV15 to TRBJ1-5. This CDR3 spans 13 amino acids. Germline CDR1 reads LNHNV; CDR2 reads YYDKDF (reference sequence). CDR3 protein: CATSNGMDQPQHF.